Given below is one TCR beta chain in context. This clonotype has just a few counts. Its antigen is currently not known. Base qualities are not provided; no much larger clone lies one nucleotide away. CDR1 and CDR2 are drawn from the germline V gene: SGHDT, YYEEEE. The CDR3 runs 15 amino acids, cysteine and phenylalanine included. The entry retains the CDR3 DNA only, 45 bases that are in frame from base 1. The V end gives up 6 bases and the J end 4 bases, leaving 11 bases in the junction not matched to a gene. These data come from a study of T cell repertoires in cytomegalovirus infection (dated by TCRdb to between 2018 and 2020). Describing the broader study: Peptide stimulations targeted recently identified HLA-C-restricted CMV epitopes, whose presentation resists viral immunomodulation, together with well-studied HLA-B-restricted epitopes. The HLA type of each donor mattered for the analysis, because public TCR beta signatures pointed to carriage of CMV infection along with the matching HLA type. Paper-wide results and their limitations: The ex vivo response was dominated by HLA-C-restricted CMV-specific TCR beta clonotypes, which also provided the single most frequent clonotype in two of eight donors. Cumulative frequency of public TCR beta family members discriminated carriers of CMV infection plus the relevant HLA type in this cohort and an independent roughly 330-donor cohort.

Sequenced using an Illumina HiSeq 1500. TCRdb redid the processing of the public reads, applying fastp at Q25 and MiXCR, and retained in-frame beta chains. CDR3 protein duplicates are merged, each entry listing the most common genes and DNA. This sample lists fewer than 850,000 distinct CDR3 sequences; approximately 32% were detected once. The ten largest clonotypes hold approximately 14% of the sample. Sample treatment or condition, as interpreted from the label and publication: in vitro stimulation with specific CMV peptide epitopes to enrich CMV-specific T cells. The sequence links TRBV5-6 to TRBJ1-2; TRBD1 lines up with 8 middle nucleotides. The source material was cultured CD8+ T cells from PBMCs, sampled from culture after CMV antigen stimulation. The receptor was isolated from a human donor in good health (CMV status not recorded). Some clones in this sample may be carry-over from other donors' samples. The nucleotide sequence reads TGTGCCAGCATCCTTGGAACAGGGGGAGTCTATGGCTACACCTTC. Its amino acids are CASILGTGGVYGYTF.